What follows are 29 T cell receptor beta chains derived from one specimen sequenced in a study of blood T cells in healthy people across ages. Then a second PCR, running roughly 7 to 11 cycles, was carried out with a sample-barcoded 5' primer and a J-beta primer mix. TCRdb re-called the 5' RACE reads through MiXCR, storing one row per CDR3 protein. In the table there are 1.5 million to 2 million distinct CDR3 sequences, roughly 28% of which are singletons. Sequenced: blood. These TCRs come from a woman in her 30s in good health.

This clonotype was recorded at least ten times. This chain joins TRBV11-2 and TRBJ2-7, with unresolved D. V lost 2 bases and J lost 3, with 17 bases in between. CDR3 size: 16 residues. Germline CDR1 SGHAT, CDR2 FQNNGV. CDR3 in amino acids: CASSLLFGQSFYEQYF. The CDR3, as DNA: TGTGCCAGCAGCTTACTCTTCGGGCAATCCTTCTACGAGCAGTACTTC.

This clonotype showed up just a few times. The chain carries TRBV2 and TRBJ2-4; tentative D call: TRBD2 (7 bases). Germline CDR1 and CDR2: SNHLY and FYNNEI. Trimming pared 6 bases from V and 5 bases from J, leaving 23 bases between. CDR3 length: 17 residues. CDR3 in amino acids: CASSPRKGGGGQNIQYF. Written as DNA, the CDR3 is TGTGCCAGCAGCCCGCGAAAGGGAGGCGGGGGCCAAAACATTCAGTACTTC.

Many counts were recorded for this clonotype. At one end the junction does not follow the germline gene, possibly because of a read error. This chain joins TRBV28 and TRBJ2-5; TRBD2 agrees at 13 bases. Germline V gene sequence: CDR1 MDHEN, CDR2 SYDVKM. This CDR3 is built from 15 residues. This CDR3 is CASILLAGGQETQYF. The CDR3 DNA sequence: TGTGCCAGCATTTTACTAGCGGGGGGGCAAGAGACCCAGTACTTC.

Of note for this clonotype: The junction differs from germline at one of its ends, possibly a read error. The chain carries TRBV7-2 and TRBJ2-7; D gene uncertain. Germline CDR1 is SGHTA and CDR2 is FQGNSA. The CDR3 covers 13 residues. CDR3 bases: TGTGCCAACAGCGAGTCCAGGATCGACGAGCAGTACTTC. Amino acid sequence: CANSESRIDEQYF.

This clonotype was detected a few times. This chain connects TRBV2 to TRBJ1-2; D remains ambiguous. With 6 bases removed from V and 0 bases from J, the gap between germline ends came to 5 bases. Germline CDR1 SNHLY, CDR2 FYNNEI. The CDR3 sequence is 12 residues long. The CDR3 bases are TGTGCCAGCAGACAGTCTAACTATGGCTACACCTTC. Protein sequence: CASRQSNYGYTF. The full variable domain, with the rest looked up from reference TRBV2 and TRBJ1-2, is EPEVTQTPSHQVTQMGQEVILRCVPISNHLYFYWYRQILGQKVEFLVSFYNNEISEKSEIFDDQFSVERPDGSNFTLKIRSTKLEDSAMYFCASRQSNYGYTFGSGTRLTVV.

As DNA, the CDR3 is TGTGCCAGCAGTTACTCGACTAGCGGGAGGCCCTCCTACGAGCAGTACTTC. Translation: CASSYSTSGRPSYEQYF. The V call is TRBV6-2 or TRBV6-3, the J call TRBJ2-7; 13 nucleotides match TRBD2. Germline loops: CDR1 MNHEY, CDR2 SVGEGT. With 0 bases clipped from V and 0 bases from J, the junction kept 2 bases outside the gene matches. This CDR3 has 17 residues.

This clonotype was seen a handful of times. V is TRBV5-5 and J is TRBJ2-3; tentatively, D is TRBD2 (7 bases). Germline values: CDR1 SGHKS, CDR2 YYEKEE (reference sequence). The CDR3 has 14 amino acids. V gave up 4 bases and J gave up 2 bases, with 11 bases separating them. CDR3 protein: CASSRGAYTDTQYF. The CDR3 coding sequence is TGTGCCAGCAGCCGGGGGGCCTACACAGATACGCAGTATTTT. Full variable domain (remainder filled in from reference TRBV5-5 and TRBJ2-3): DAGVTQSPTHLIKTRGQQVTLRCSPISGHKSVSWYQQVLGQGPQFIFQYYEKEERGRGNFPDRFSARQFPNYSSELNVNALLLGDSALYLCASSRGAYTDTQYFGPGTRLTVL.

The V gene is TRBV18, the J gene TRBJ2-7; possible D gene TRBD1, 6 bases. Germline CDR1 KGHSH, CDR2 LQKENI. Trimming cost V 3 bases and J 1 base, with 13 bases left between them. This CDR3 is built from 15 residues. The CDR3 DNA sequence: TGTGCCAGCTCACCCTCTCGGACAGAGTCCTACGAGCAGTACTTC. This translates into CASSPSRTESYEQYF. Drawing the rest from reference TRBV18 and TRBJ2-7, the complete variable domain is NAGVMQNPRHLVRRRGQEARLRCSPMKGHSHVYWYRQLPEEGLKFMVYLQKENIIDESGMPKERFSAEFPKEGPSILRIQQVVRGDSAAYFCASSPSRTESYEQYFGPGTRLTVT.

The CDR3 here is CASSEGLIAGGQETQYF. The CDR3 DNA follows: TGTGCCAGCAGTGAAGGCCTAATAGCGGGGGGGCAGGAGACCCAGTACTTC. The chain uses TRBV2 and TRBJ2-5, with 11 bases matching TRBD2. The V and J ends lost 1 base and 5 bases, in that order; junction bases with no gene match: 9. This CDR3 spans 17 amino acids. From germline, CDR1 is SNHLY and CDR2 FYNNEI.

The chain has TRBV6-6 and TRBJ1-2; a possible D gene is TRBD1 (5 bases). The CDR3 covers 13 residues. Per the germline V gene, CDR1 is MNHNY and CDR2 is SVGAGI (reference sequence). With 6 bases removed from V and 3 bases from J, the gap between germline ends came to 11 bases. The CDR3 DNA reads TGTGCCAGCAGGTCCCAGGGACACTATGGCTACACCTTC. Translation gives CASRSQGHYGYTF.

This clonotype was detected only a few times. This chain joins TRBV12-3 or TRBV12-4 and TRBJ2-1; D is unresolved. The CDR3 is made up of 15 amino acids. V lost 7 bases and J lost 1, with 14 bases in between. The CDR3 loop reads CASIIEVGSYNEQFF. For the CDR3, the DNA is TGTGCCAGCATCATCGAAGTGGGATCCTACAATGAGCAGTTCTTC.

In its sample, this clonotype was seen a few times. The chain recombines TRBV9 with TRBJ1-1; D unclear. In germline, CDR1 is SGDLS, CDR2 YYNGEE. There are 14 residues in the CDR3. The V end lost 3 bases, the J end lost 4 bases, and 13 bases lay between the germline ends. CDR3 loop: CASSAVKLGTEAFF. As DNA, the CDR3 is TGTGCCAGCAGCGCCGTTAAGTTAGGCACTGAAGCTTTCTTT.

The rearrangement uses TRBV2 and TRBJ2-4; 7 bases line up with TRBD2. The J call could be wrong; TRBJ2-5 is a better fit for the DNA end. The V gene's germline CDR1 is SNHLY and CDR2 FYNNEI. The CDR3 covers 14 residues. The CDR3 bases are TGTGCCAGCAGTGACGGCGGGAGCCTCCTGACCCAGTACTTC. Translating it yields CASSDGGSLLTQYF.

This clonotype was observed a few times. The genes are TRBV15 and TRBJ2-5, with D possibly matching TRBD2 (7 bases). This CDR3 is built from 17 residues. Trimming pared 5 bases from V and 5 bases from J, leaving 24 bases between. From germline, CDR1 is LNHNV and CDR2 YYDKDF (reference sequence). The CDR3 nucleotides read TGTGCCACCAGCGGCCTGGATGGGAGGGGGGGCCAGGAGACCCAGTACTTC. Translating gives CATSGLDGRGGQETQYF.

This clonotype came up a few times. This chain connects TRBV6-1 to TRBJ2-3, with TRBD2 matching 11 bases. Germline loops: CDR1 MNHNS, CDR2 SASEGT. V was pared by 7 bases and J by 5 bases, with 17 bases of the junction left unmatched. This CDR3 region has 18 residues. CDR3 sequence reads: CASKKGTSGGQEGDTQYF. DNA of the CDR3: TGTGCCAGCAAAAAGGGGACTAGCGGAGGGCAGGAGGGAGATACGCAGTATTTT.

This clonotype was seen only a few times. The gene calls are TRBV24-1 and TRBJ2-1; TRBD1 is a possible D gene (6 bases). Between the trimmed V and J ends, which lost 9 bases and 6 bases, there was a span of 20 bases. Germline CDR1 reads KGHDR; CDR2 reads SFDVKD. The CDR3 is made up of 15 amino acids. In DNA form, the CDR3 reads TGTGCCACCCAGTCGACTAACCAGGGGATCAATGAGCAGTTCTTC. Protein: CATQSTNQGINEQFF.

This chain connects TRBV20-1 to TRBJ2-5; D gene uncertain. The CDR3 is 13 residues long. Germline V gene data show CDR1 as DFQATT and CDR2 as SNEGSKA (reference sequence). The V end lost 3 bases, the J end lost 5 bases, and 13 bases lay between the germline ends. The CDR3 spells CSARAQELETQYF. In DNA form, the CDR3 reads TGCAGTGCTAGGGCTCAGGAGTTGGAGACCCAGTACTTC.

This clonotype was counted only a few times. This rearrangement joins TRBV7-6 to TRBJ1-2; perhaps TRBD1 as D (6 bases). V shed 7 bases and J shed 8 bases, with 14 bases lying between them. In germline, CDR1 is SGHVS, CDR2 FNYEAQ. The CDR3 is 12 residues long. CDR3 region: CASISSTGGYTF. The CDR3 bases are TGTGCCAGCATTTCCTCGACAGGCGGCTACACCTTC.

Many counts were recorded for this clonotype. The J gene is TRBJ2-1, the V gene TRBV10-3, with 8 bases that match TRBD2. Germline V lookup: CDR1 ENHRY, CDR2 SYGVKD. The CDR3 has 15 amino acids. The J segment lost 3 bases and the V segment lost 9 bases, leaving 10 bases of the junction unmatched. CDR3 protein: CAICDREGHYNEQFF. CDR3 coding DNA: TGTGCCATTTGTGACCGGGAGGGCCACTACAATGAGCAGTTCTTC.

The chain has TRBV7-9 and TRBJ1-2; D uncertain. The germline V and J ends were trimmed by 5 bases and 6 bases, with 19 bases remaining between them. Germline loops: CDR1 SEHNR, CDR2 FQNEAQ (reference sequence). The length of the CDR3 is 15 residues. As DNA, the CDR3 is TGTGCCAGCAGCCGAAACGACCGGATACTGGATGGCTACACCTTC. This encodes CASSRNDRILDGYTF.

Turning to this clonotype: One end of the junction is discordant with germline, which a read error may explain. The chain joins TRBV6-4 to TRBJ2-1; D not certain. In germline, CDR1 is MRHNA, CDR2 SNTAGT. The CDR3 has 14 residues. CDR3 coding DNA: TGTGCCAGCAGTGACTCTGGCGGTGAAAGTGAGCGGTTCTTC. Amino acid sequence: CASSDSGGESERFF.

This clonotype was seen a single time. The chain has TRBV7-2 and TRBJ2-5; D might be TRBD2 (6 bases). This CDR3 is built from 15 residues. Germline CDR1 reads SGHTA; CDR2 reads FQGNSA. Trimming removed 3 bases from V and 11 bases from J, with 22 bases in between. The chain's CDR3 is CASSFMTRGGGEQYF. The CDR3 DNA is TGTGCCAGCAGCTTTATGACTAGGGGCGGCGGTGAGCAGTACTTC.

This clonotype came up a few times. V is TRBV13 and J is TRBJ2-1; perhaps TRBD1 as D (6 bases). V lost 5 bases and J 3 bases, leaving 14 bases between the germline ends. The CDR3 extends over 15 amino acids. The germline V gene has CDR1 PRHDT and CDR2 FYEKMQ (reference sequence). The CDR3 here is CASSPRGGNYNEQFF. CDR3 nucleotides: TGTGCCAGCAGCCCCAGAGGGGGTAACTACAATGAGCAGTTCTTC.

This clonotype was recorded many times. The chain couples TRBV28 to TRBJ2-1; possible D gene TRBD1, 6 bases. V gave up 2 bases and J gave up 4 bases, with 12 bases separating them. Germline CDR1 MDHEN, CDR2 SYDVKM. CDR3 length: 15 residues. CDR3 in amino acids: CASSLKGVRYNEQFF. The CDR3, as DNA: TGTGCCAGCAGTTTAAAGGGGGTGAGGTACAATGAGCAGTTCTTC.

This clonotype showed up many times. This chain connects TRBV9 to TRBJ2-5; TRBD2 might be the D (5 bases). Between the trimmed V and J ends, which lost 2 bases and 0 bases, there was a span of 8 bases. The CDR3 has 14 residues. The V gene's germline CDR1 is SGDLS and CDR2 YYNGEE. This chain's CDR3 is CASSVNGNQETQYF. The CDR3 DNA sequence: TGTGCCAGCAGCGTGAACGGGAACCAAGAGACCCAGTACTTC.

This clonotype has just a few counts. The rearrangement joins TRBV27 to TRBJ2-7; either TRBD1 or TRBD2 may fit D (5 bases each). Deletions cut 3 bases from V and 5 bases from J, with 14 bases between. Germline CDR1 is MNHEY and CDR2 is SMNVEV (reference sequence). This CDR3 contains 14 residues. CDR3 nucleotides: TGTGCCAGCAGTTTGGAGGTCGCAGGGAACGAGCAGTACTTC. Translating it yields CASSLEVAGNEQYF.

This clonotype was counted a few times. This chain connects TRBV7-9 to TRBJ2-5; 11 bases fit TRBD1. V was pared by 5 bases and J by 5 bases, with 7 bases of the junction left unmatched. Germline V gene sequence: CDR1 SEHNR, CDR2 FQNEAQ (reference sequence). The CDR3 sequence is 15 residues long. CDR3 sequence (DNA): TGTGCCAGCAGCCCTCGGACAGGGGGCGGGGAGACCCAGTACTTC. It yields the protein CASSPRTGGGETQYF. Combining the CDR3 with reference TRBV7-9 and TRBJ2-5 gives the whole variable domain DTGVSQNPRHKITKRGQNVTFRCDPISEHNRLYWYRQTLGQGPEFLTYFQNEAQLEKSRLLSDRFSAERPKGSFSTLEIQRTEQGDSAMYLCASSPRTGGGETQYFGPGTRLLVL.

The chain uses TRBV12-3 or TRBV12-4 and TRBJ2-5; 9 positions agree with TRBD1. The V and J ends lost 3 bases and 2 bases, in that order; junction bases with no gene match: 7. The CDR3 totals 16 residues. CDR3: CASSFAGTGKQETQYF. The DNA for the CDR3 is TGTGCCAGCAGTTTCGCCGGGACAGGGAAGCAAGAGACCCAGTACTTC.

The V call is TRBV3-1, the J call TRBJ2-1; 8 nucleotides match TRBD2. This CDR3 comprises 13 residues. Trimming at V came to 2 bases and at J to 10 bases, leaving 4 bases not matched to a gene. CDR1 is LGHDT and CDR2 is YNNKEL in the germline V gene (reference sequence). The CDR3 protein is CASSQPGGIEQFF. The CDR3 coding sequence is TGTGCCAGCAGCCAACCGGGGGGGATCGAGCAGTTCTTC.